One and the same sample provided the 22 T cell receptor beta chains below, sequenced in a study of cytomegalovirus exposure and HLA in healthy donors. The PCR employed 60 Vbeta primers together with 13 Jbeta primers. Profiling relied on immunoSEQ multiplex PCR, and the TCRdb table lists in-frame clones only, not all of them. The table has around 200,000 clones, around 85% seen once. Sequences were obtained from PBMCs. The receptors were sampled from a girl aged 2 to 10 in good health and CMV-seronegative.

This clone was counted a single time. This chain joins TRBV5-6 and TRBJ2-5, with a weak D call TRBD2 (5 bases). Per the germline V gene, CDR1 is SGHDT and CDR2 is YYEEEE. The CDR3 is 13 amino acids. The V and J ends lost 1 base and 5 bases respectively, with 9 bases between them. The CDR3 spells CASSLPGGETQYF. The CDR3 nucleotides read TGTGCCAGCAGCTTGCCAGGCGGGGAGACCCAGTACTTC.

This clone was found a few times. The chain employs TRBV7-9 and TRBJ2-7, with 15 nucleotides matching TRBD2. The ends lost 2 bases at V and 6 bases at J; junction bases unmatched: 5. This CDR3 has 16 amino acids. In germline, CDR1 is SEHNR, CDR2 FQNEAQ (reference sequence). CDR3 protein: CASSLPGLAGGLEQYF. CDR3 in DNA: TGTGCCAGCAGCTTACCCGGACTAGCGGGGGGGCTCGAGCAGTACTTC. Filled out from reference TRBV7-9 and TRBJ2-7, the complete variable domain reads DTGVSQNPRHKITKRGQNVTFRCDPISEHNRLYWYRQTLGQGPEFLTYFQNEAQLEKSRLLSDRFSAERPKGSFSTLEIQRTEQGDSAMYLCASSLPGLAGGLEQYFGPGTRLTVT.

This clone was found once. CDR3 coding DNA: TGTGCCAGCAGCCGCGGGGGTGAGAATGAGCAGTTCTTC. It yields the protein CASSRGGENEQFF. The gene calls are TRBV7-3 and TRBJ2-1; 7 positions match TRBD2. Trimming cost V 5 bases and J 7 bases; bases outside gene matches: 5. The CDR3 consists of 13 residues. Per the germline V gene, CDR1 is SGHTA and CDR2 is FQGTGA. Filled out from reference TRBV7-3 and TRBJ2-1, the complete variable domain reads GAGVSQTPSNKVTEKGKYVELRCDPISGHTALYWYRQSLGQGPEFLIYFQGTGAADDSGLPNDRFFAVRPEGSVSTLKIQRTERGDSAVYLCASSRGGENEQFFGPGTRLTVL.

The genes are TRBV4-1 and TRBJ2-2; no definite D call. V was trimmed by 4 bases and J by 4 bases, leaving 7 bases between them. The germline V gene has CDR1 MGHRA and CDR2 YSYEKL. The CDR3 contains 13 residues. CDR3 coding DNA: TGCGCCAGCAGCCTCCGGAGCACCGGGGAGCTGTTTTTT. It yields the protein CASSLRSTGELFF.

DNA of the CDR3: TGTGCCAGCAGTGAGTCGACAGACTCTGGAAACACCATATATTTT. Amino acid sequence: CASSESTDSGNTIYF. The rearrangement uses TRBV2 and TRBJ1-3, with a possible D match to TRBD1 (5 bases). Germline loops: CDR1 SNHLY, CDR2 FYNNEI. The CDR3 runs to 15 residues. V dropped 3 bases and J dropped 0 bases, with 9 bases sitting between them.

The chain is built from TRBV18 and TRBJ2-2, with D maybe TRBD2 (6 bases). Germline loops: CDR1 KGHSH, CDR2 LQKENI. The germline V and J ends were trimmed by 2 bases and 2 bases, with 9 bases remaining between them. CDR3 length equals 15 residues. The chain's CDR3 is CASSPRRENTGELFF. In nucleotides, the CDR3 is TGTGCCAGCTCACCAAGGCGGGAAAACACCGGGGAGCTGTTTTTT.

The chain combines TRBV5-1 with TRBJ2-7; 15 bases match TRBD2. Germline V lookup: CDR1 SGHRS, CDR2 YFSETQ. The J segment lost 4 bases and the V segment lost 0 bases, leaving 11 bases of the junction unmatched. The CDR3 loop spans 19 amino acids. The CDR3 reads CASSLASGLAGGLRYEQYF. The CDR3 nucleotides are TGCGCCAGCAGCTTGGCCTCGGGACTAGCGGGGGGACTACGGTACGAGCAGTACTTC.

The rearrangement joins TRBV29-1 to TRBJ1-6; TRBD1 matches at 10 bases. Losses at the gene ends were 4 bases for V and 7 bases for J; bases not matched to a gene: 1. This CDR3 is 13 amino acids long. Germline V gene lookup returns CDR1 SQVTM and CDR2 ANQGSEA. The CDR3 DNA reads as TGCAGCGTTGGGACAGGGGGAAATTCACCCCTCCACTTT. This codes for CSVGTGGNSPLHF.

The rearrangement uses TRBV27 and TRBJ2-7; the match to TRBD1 covers 8 bases. Germline V lookup: CDR1 MNHEY, CDR2 SMNVEV (reference sequence). The CDR3 contains 14 residues. The junction had 4 bases not matched to a gene; V was cut back by 3 bases and J by 3 bases. The DNA for the CDR3 is TGTGCCAGCAGTTTCACAGGGGGAGGCTACGAGCAGTACTTC. Amino acids: CASSFTGGGYEQYF.

The chain recombines TRBV7-9 with TRBJ2-3, with 11 positions matching TRBD1. The V gene end was trimmed by 4 bases and the J gene end by 3 bases; junction bases not matched to a gene: 12. CDR1 SEHNR and CDR2 FQNEAQ come from the germline V gene (reference sequence). CDR3 size: 18 residues. The chain's CDR3 is CASSSLVGTGGRTDTQYF. The CDR3 DNA reads TGTGCCAGCAGCTCCCTAGTCGGGACAGGGGGTCGGACAGATACGCAGTATTTT. The full variable domain, in which reference TRBV7-9 and TRBJ2-3 provide the parts outside the CDR3, is DTGVSQNPRHKITKRGQNVTFRCDPISEHNRLYWYRQTLGQGPEFLTYFQNEAQLEKSRLLSDRFSAERPKGSFSTLEIQRTEQGDSAMYLCASSSLVGTGGRTDTQYFGPGTRLTVL.

CDR3 sequence (DNA): TGTGCCTGGAGTGATGGCGGGGCGGTAAATGAGCAGTTCTTC. This encodes CAWSDGGAVNEQFF. The genes are TRBV30 and TRBJ2-1; D is possibly TRBD2 (6 bases). Trimming removed 1 base at V and 7 bases at J, with 14 bases between. CDR1 and CDR2 from the germline V gene are GTSNPN and SVGIG (reference sequence). The CDR3 is made up of 14 amino acids.

The table lists this clone with a few counts. The CDR3 sequence: CASRDSSYEQYF. The CDR3 DNA follows: TGTGCCAGCCGGGACAGCTCCTACGAGCAGTACTTC. This chain joins TRBV2 and TRBJ2-7; 7 nucleotides match TRBD1. The J segment lost 0 bases and the V segment lost 8 bases, leaving 1 base of the junction unmatched. The CDR3 has 12 amino acids. Germline loops: CDR1 SNHLY, CDR2 FYNNEI.

The chain carries TRBV2 and TRBJ1-2; 11 bases map to TRBD1. Germline-derived CDR1 and CDR2 are SNHLY and FYNNEI. The CDR3 contains 13 residues. After removal of 9 bases from V and 7 bases from J, the junction contained 7 bases not matched to a gene. Here the CDR3 reads CARPGQGEGGYTF. DNA of the CDR3: TGTGCCAGACCGGGACAGGGGGAGGGTGGCTACACCTTC.

The rearrangement uses TRBV5-5 and TRBJ2-7; no reliable D call. Germline loops: CDR1 SGHKS, CDR2 YYEKEE (reference sequence). Deletions cut 4 bases from V and 7 bases from J, with 15 bases between. The CDR3 loop spans 13 amino acids. CDR3 protein: CASSRSMVWEQYF. DNA for the CDR3: TGTGCCAGCAGCCGCTCTATGGTCTGGGAGCAGTACTTC.

The chain recombines TRBV15 with TRBJ1-5, with 10 bases fitting TRBD1. This CDR3 contains 17 residues. J gave up 7 bases and V 2 bases, and 11 bases lay outside the gene matches. Germline CDR1 reads LNHNV; CDR2 reads YYDKDF (reference sequence). The chain's CDR3 is CATSRNAAGQGGQPQHF. The CDR3 bases are TGTGCCACCAGCAGAAACGCCGCCGGACAGGGGGGACAGCCCCAGCATTTT.

A few counts support this clone. This chain uses TRBV9 with TRBJ2-3; 7 nucleotides align to TRBD2. Losses at the gene ends were 0 bases for V and 2 bases for J; bases not matched to a gene: 3. Germline V gene sequence: CDR1 SGDLS, CDR2 YYNGEE. The length of the CDR3 is 15 residues. The CDR3 spells CASSVGLALTDTQYF. The CDR3 DNA is TGTGCCAGCAGCGTAGGACTAGCCCTCACAGATACGCAGTATTTT.

The genes are TRBV9 and TRBJ2-1; 7 bases are shared with TRBD2. Germline V lookup: CDR1 SGDLS, CDR2 YYNGEE. V shed 4 bases and J 2 bases; nucleotides not matched to a gene: 6. This CDR3 region has 15 residues. The CDR3 spells CASSPRLATYNEQFF. The CDR3 nucleotides are TGTGCCAGCAGCCCCAGACTAGCAACCTACAATGAGCAGTTCTTC.

This clone was observed a handful of times. V usage is TRBV15 and J usage is TRBJ1-4; 9 positions agree with TRBD1. Germline lookup yields CDR1 LNHNV and CDR2 YYDKDF (reference sequence). The CDR3 covers 13 residues. V lost 7 bases and J lost 11; bases outside the gene matches: 8. The CDR3 DNA reads TGTGCCACCACGACAGGGGGGTTCGGGAAACTGTTTTTT. Its protein product is CATTTGGFGKLFF.

V gene TRBV5-4 combines with J gene TRBJ1-2, with a weak D call TRBD1 (6 bases). V lost 1 base, J lost 4 bases, and 20 bases lay in between. The CDR3 length is 17 residues. The germline V gene has CDR1 SGHNT and CDR2 YYREEE (reference sequence). The CDR3 coding sequence is TGTGCCAGCAGCTTGTGGGCCCTGGGACAAAAGTTCTATGGCTACACCTTC. Translation gives CASSLWALGQKFYGYTF.

This chain connects TRBV5-6 to TRBJ1-1; D is unresolved. Germline V gene sequence: CDR1 SGHDT, CDR2 YYEEEE. This CDR3 is built from 15 residues. The ends were cut back, 4 bases at V and 0 bases at J, with 13 bases in the middle. This chain's CDR3 is CASSTTDSMNTEAFF. The CDR3 DNA follows: TGTGCCAGCAGCACGACGGACTCCATGAACACTGAAGCTTTCTTT.

The chain couples TRBV15 to TRBJ2-1, with 9 positions matching TRBD2. Germline CDR1 is LNHNV and CDR2 is YYDKDF (reference sequence). Unmatched junction bases numbered 4, after V lost 5 bases and J lost 5 bases. CDR3 length equals 14 residues. CDR3 sequence reads: CATSDGLANNEQFF. The DNA of the CDR3 is TGTGCCACCAGCGACGGACTAGCGAACAATGAGCAGTTCTTC.

The rearrangement uses TRBV10-2 and TRBJ1-1; no clear D gene. Between the trimmed V and J ends, which lost 2 bases and 7 bases, there was a span of 8 bases. Germline V gene data show CDR1 as WSHSY and CDR2 as SAAADI. The CDR3 totals 12 residues. CDR3 in amino acids: CASSEGPYEAFF. For the CDR3, the DNA is TGCGCCAGCAGTGAGGGGCCGTATGAAGCTTTCTTT.